One and the same sample provided the 28 T cell receptor beta chains below, sequenced in a study of beta chain features in type 1 diabetes. Findings and limits, study-wide: Patients with Type 1 diabetes showed moderately but significantly shorter TCRB CDR3s in all four CD4+ subsets.

Their antigen targets remain unknown. Expressed TCRB transcripts were sequenced because the entire RNA isolate underwent reverse transcription. Some clones are missing from TCRdb's copy, which holds only in-frame ones; the method was immunoSEQ multiplex PCR. The sample has 50,000 or so clones, about 40% seen once; the top ten hold about 1.5%. The specimen sequenced was Tregs from blood. The receptor set was obtained from a man aged 25-45 years with type 1 diabetes.

This clone was seen a few times. The chain uses TRBV7-8 and TRBJ2-7, with 8 bases aligning to TRBD2. The CDR3 contains 14 residues. Germline V gene lookup returns CDR1 SGHVS and CDR2 FQNEAQ. J gave up 6 bases and V 1 base, and 5 bases lay outside the gene matches. Here the CDR3 DNA reads TGTGCCAGCAGCTTAGTCGGGAGGGCCCGCGAGCAGTACTTC. Protein sequence: CASSLVGRAREQYF.

This chain links TRBV5-4 with TRBJ1-6; D perhaps matches TRBD1 (6 bases). Trimming stripped 0 bases from V and 8 bases from J, with 15 bases between. This CDR3 spans 16 amino acids. Germline CDR1 and CDR2: SGHNT and YYREEE (reference sequence). CDR3 coding DNA: TGTGCCAGCAGCTTGGCGGGGGGGCTAGTTGATTCACCCCTCCACTTT. This codes for CASSLAGGLVDSPLHF.

This clone occurred a few times. The CDR3 sequence is CASSVAPSGRAEQYF. As DNA, the CDR3 is TGTGCCAGCAGCGTAGCCCCTAGCGGGAGGGCCGAGCAGTACTTC. V and J are TRBV9 and TRBJ2-7, with 12 nucleotides matching TRBD2. The junction had 4 bases not matched to a gene; V was cut back by 0 bases and J by 6 bases. The CDR3 consists of 15 residues. In germline, CDR1 is SGDLS, CDR2 YYNGEE.

The chain has TRBV18 and TRBJ2-2; 11 bases are shared with TRBD2. Germline CDR1 KGHSH, CDR2 LQKENI. Trimming removed 5 bases from V and 2 bases from J; junction bases left unmatched: 10. The CDR3 extends over 18 amino acids. CDR3 region: CASSFTGLAGSNTGELFF. CDR3 sequence (DNA): TGTGCCAGCTCATTCACCGGACTAGCGGGCAGCAACACCGGGGAGCTGTTTTTT.

In its sample, this clone was seen a few times. CDR3 loop: CASRVPGQGNTEAFF. CDR3 DNA sequence: TGTGCCAGCAGGGTACCGGGACAGGGGAACACTGAAGCTTTCTTT. V and J are TRBV28 and TRBJ1-1; 9 bases map to TRBD1. Germline V CDR1 and CDR2: MDHEN, SYDVKM. There are 15 residues in the CDR3. Trimming cost V 6 bases and J 1 base; bases outside gene matches: 6.

A note on this clone: The junction and the germline gene differ at one end; a read error may be behind it. The V and J genes are TRBV20-1 and TRBJ1-2; D call uncertain. CDR1 DFQATT and CDR2 SNEGSKA come from the germline V gene (reference sequence). The CDR3 is made up of 11 amino acids. The CDR3 DNA reads TGCAGTGCTAGAGAGTACCGTCTAGTACCCTTC. Amino acid sequence: CSAREYRLVPF.

This chain connects TRBV7-2 to TRBJ1-4; D call uncertain. The CDR3 has 15 residues. The V and J ends lost 6 bases and 2 bases respectively, with 13 bases between them. CDR1 and CDR2 from the germline V gene are SGHTA and FQGNSA. CDR3 DNA sequence: TGTGCCAGCAGTATCGGATCGGGGACTAATGAAAAACTGTTTTTT. It is translated as CASSIGSGTNEKLFF.

The chain combines TRBV5-4 with TRBJ2-1; TRBD2 aligns across 10 bases. V shed 0 bases, J shed 4 bases, and the junction held 1 base outside the gene matches. This CDR3 has 15 amino acids. Germline assignment: CDR1 SGHNT and CDR2 YYREEE (reference sequence). The CDR3 is CASSLETSGYNEQFF. The CDR3 DNA reads TGTGCCAGCAGCTTGGAGACTAGCGGGTACAATGAGCAGTTCTTC.

The chain is built from TRBV18 and TRBJ1-2; possibly TRBD1 for D (5 bases). V was trimmed by 3 bases and J by 2 bases, leaving 13 bases between them. The CDR3 runs 15 residues. Germline loops: CDR1 KGHSH, CDR2 LQKENI. DNA of the CDR3: TGTGCCAGCTCACCGCGTCAGGGAATAAACTATGGCTACACCTTC. It yields the protein CASSPRQGINYGYTF.

CDR3 nucleotide sequence: TGTGCCAGCAGCTTGACTGACTTCGTCACAGATACGCAGTATTTT. It encodes CASSLTDFVTDTQYF. The chain joins TRBV5-5 to TRBJ2-3, with D unresolved. This CDR3 spans 15 amino acids. CDR1 is SGHKS, CDR2 YYEKEE, per germline (reference sequence). The germline V and J ends were trimmed by 1 base and 2 bases, with 11 bases remaining between them.

To note about this clone: Other DNA sequences in the same sample also yield this CDR3. The V and J genes are TRBV30 and TRBJ2-1; TRBD2 matches 10 bases. The germline gives CDR1 GTSNPN, CDR2 SVGIG (reference sequence). Germline trimming cut 5 bases from V and 6 bases from J; bases unmatched to any gene: 4. This CDR3 contains 13 residues. The CDR3 coding sequence is TGTGCCTGGGAGTTAGCGGGAGGCAATGAGCAGTTCTTC. Amino acid sequence: CAWELAGGNEQFF.

V gene TRBV6-5 combines with J gene TRBJ2-1; D unresolved. Germline CDR1 and CDR2: MNHEY and SVGAGI. The CDR3 consists of 14 residues. The V and J ends lost 5 bases and 0 bases respectively, with 8 bases between them. The DNA for the CDR3 is TGTGCCAGCAGTCTGAAGAGCTCCTACAATGAGCAGTTCTTC. Its translation is CASSLKSSYNEQFF.

There are a few counts of this clone. The V call is TRBV2, the J call TRBJ2-3; 10 positions agree with TRBD2. The CDR3 is made up of 15 amino acids. The ends lost 6 bases at V and 5 bases at J; junction bases unmatched: 8. Germline CDR1 and CDR2: SNHLY and FYNNEI. CDR3 protein: CASRMSGRAGDTQYF. The CDR3 coding sequence is TGTGCCAGCAGAATGAGCGGGAGGGCCGGAGATACGCAGTATTTT.

The J gene is TRBJ2-7, the V gene TRBV7-2; tentatively, D is TRBD2 (6 bases). V was pared by 5 bases and J by 7 bases, with 18 bases between. This CDR3 comprises 14 residues. Germline CDR1 and CDR2: SGHTA and FQGNSA. The chain's CDR3 is CASSPGAGVGEQYF. Here the CDR3 DNA reads TGTGCCAGCAGCCCTGGAGCGGGTGTGGGAGAGCAGTACTTC. Together with reference TRBV7-2 and TRBJ2-7, the CDR3 gives the full variable domain: GAGVSQSPSNKVTEKGKDVELRCDPISGHTALYWYRQSLGQGLEFLIYFQGNSAPDKSGLPSDRFSAERTGGSVSTLTIQRTQQEDSAVYLCASSPGAGVGEQYFGPGTRLTVT.

Note on this clone: The germline gene is not matched at one end of the junction; a read error may be the cause. This chain links TRBV19 with TRBJ2-1; TRBD2 matches 16 bases. Germline V gene sequence: CDR1 LNHDA, CDR2 SQIVND (reference sequence). This CDR3 has 18 amino acids. The CDR3 region is CASTSSGTSGRAGNGQFF. The CDR3 DNA reads as TGTGCCAGTACCTCCTCCGGGACTAGCGGGAGGGCCGGGAATGGGCAGTTCTTC.

The genes are TRBV5-6 and TRBJ2-1; tentative D call: TRBD2 (5 bases). CDR3 length: 15 residues. The ends were cut back, 2 bases at V and 6 bases at J, with 15 bases in the middle. Per the germline V gene, CDR1 is SGHDT and CDR2 is YYEEEE. The CDR3: CASSFPLDLSNEQFF. The CDR3 DNA sequence: TGTGCCAGCAGCTTCCCACTGGACTTGTCCAATGAGCAGTTCTTC.

This clone was observed a handful of times. The germline gene is not matched at one end of the junction; a read error may be the cause. The chain uses TRBV5-1 and TRBJ2-1; tentative D call: TRBD2 (5 bases). The CDR3 length is 13 residues. Germline V gene sequence: CDR1 SGHRS, CDR2 YFSETQ. The CDR3 sequence is CASSLSSPSAGVF. DNA for the CDR3: TGCGCCAGCAGCTTGTCTTCGCCTTCTGCCGGGGTCTTC. The variable domain in full, completed from reference TRBV5-1 and TRBJ2-1, reads KAGVTQTPRYLIKTRGQQVTLSCSPISGHRSVSWYQQTPGQGLQFLFEYFSETQRNKGNFPGRFSGRQFSNSRSEMNVSTLELGDSALYLCASSLSSPSAGVFGPGTRLTVL.

The gene calls are TRBV7-6 and TRBJ2-1; 8 bases map to TRBD1. Germline lookup yields CDR1 SGHVS and CDR2 FNYEAQ. This CDR3 contains 15 residues. After removal of 2 bases from V and 2 bases from J, the junction contained 2 bases not matched to a gene. CDR3 region: CASSLIQGAYNEQFF. CDR3 sequence (DNA): TGTGCCAGCAGCTTAATACAGGGGGCCTACAATGAGCAGTTCTTC. The complete variable domain, with remaining parts taken from reference TRBV7-6 and TRBJ2-1, reads GAGVSQSPRYKVTKRGQDVALRCDPISGHVSLYWYRQALGQGPEFLTYFNYEAQQDKSGLPNDRFSAERPEGSISTLTIQRTEQRDSAMYRCASSLIQGAYNEQFFGPGTRLTVL.

J is TRBJ2-3 and V is TRBV6-5; D is unresolved. This CDR3 has 15 residues. From germline, CDR1 is MNHEY and CDR2 SVGAGI. V was cut by 0 bases and J by 0 bases, with 7 bases left in between. For the CDR3, the DNA is TGTGCCAGCAGTTACTCATATTCTAGCACAGATACGCAGTATTTT. Protein: CASSYSYSSTDTQYF.

V and J are TRBV6-1 and TRBJ2-7; D is possibly TRBD2 (5 bases). The CDR3 sequence is 14 residues long. CDR1 and CDR2 (germline): MNHNS, SASEGT. V was pared by 4 bases and J by 2 bases, with 12 bases between. CDR3 in DNA: TGTGCCAGCAGTGTCGCGGGCGGAGCCTACGAGCAGTACTTC. Translating gives CASSVAGGAYEQYF.

This clone has only a few counts. V is TRBV29-1 and J is TRBJ1-2, with D hard to call. CDR1 is SQVTM and CDR2 is ANQGSEA in the germline V gene. The germline V and J ends were trimmed by 6 bases and 8 bases, with 16 bases remaining between them. This CDR3 is built from 12 residues. The DNA of the CDR3 is TGCAGCGTCGGCGAGGATGGCTACGGCTACACCTTC. Translation gives CSVGEDGYGYTF.

The chain has TRBV5-1 and TRBJ2-3, with 9 bases that match TRBD2. This CDR3 contains 13 residues. Trimming cost V 7 bases and J 4 bases; bases outside gene matches: 4. Germline values: CDR1 SGHRS, CDR2 YFSETQ. For the CDR3, the DNA is TGCGCCAGCTATGCGGGAGGGTCAGATACGCAGTATTTT. Its protein is CASYAGGSDTQYF.

This clone showed up just a few times. The chain couples TRBV7-9 to TRBJ2-5; TRBD2 aligns across 8 bases. The germline V gene encodes CDR1 SEHNR and CDR2 FQNEAQ (reference sequence). The J segment lost 1 base and the V segment lost 3 bases, leaving 4 bases of the junction unmatched. The CDR3 spans 15 residues. Here the CDR3 reads CASSFGREAQETQYF. The CDR3 DNA sequence: TGTGCCAGCAGCTTTGGGCGGGAGGCCCAAGAGACCCAGTACTTC.

V and J are TRBV29-1 and TRBJ2-7; 9 bases line up with TRBD1. The trim removed 6 bases at V and 4 bases at J, leaving 7 bases unmatched. Germline CDR1 reads SQVTM; CDR2 reads ANQGSEA. This CDR3 has 13 residues. This CDR3 reads CSVKEDRGYEQYF. CDR3 bases: TGCAGCGTCAAAGAGGACAGGGGTTACGAGCAGTACTTC.

The rearrangement links TRBV29-1 to TRBJ2-3; D possibly corresponds to TRBD2 (7 bases). V was trimmed by 5 bases and J by 6 bases, leaving 21 bases between them. The length of the CDR3 is 15 residues. Germline assignment: CDR1 SQVTM and CDR2 ANQGSEA. The CDR3 DNA is TGCAGCGTTCTTGTGGTGAGGGGGGGTGGTGATACGCAGTATTTT. Its protein product is CSVLVVRGGGDTQYF.

J is TRBJ2-3 and V is TRBV5-5; D gene uncertain. Germline assignment: CDR1 SGHKS and CDR2 YYEKEE (reference sequence). V dropped 2 bases and J dropped 4 bases, with 8 bases sitting between them. This CDR3 is built from 13 residues. CDR3 nucleotide sequence: TGTGCCAGCAGCTTCTTGTCCTCAGATACGCAGTATTTT. Translation: CASSFLSSDTQYF. The variable domain in full, with the rest retrieved from reference TRBV5-5 and TRBJ2-3, is DAGVTQSPTHLIKTRGQQVTLRCSPISGHKSVSWYQQVLGQGPQFIFQYYEKEERGRGNFPDRFSARQFPNYSSELNVNALLLGDSALYLCASSFLSSDTQYFGPGTRLTVL.

This clone was detected only a few times. The chain has TRBV7-2 and TRBJ2-3; no clear D gene. Between the trimmed V and J ends, which lost 5 bases and 5 bases, there was a span of 8 bases. This CDR3 spans 12 amino acids. Germline loops: CDR1 SGHTA, CDR2 FQGNSA. CDR3 coding DNA: TGTGCCAGCAGCGCCTACTTAGATACGCAGTATTTT. It encodes CASSAYLDTQYF.

This clone showed up just once. The J gene is TRBJ2-1, the V gene TRBV7-2, with 9 nucleotides matching TRBD2. This CDR3 contains 15 residues. Trimming removed 4 bases from V and 3 bases from J; junction bases left unmatched: 4. Germline assignment: CDR1 SGHTA and CDR2 FQGNSA. The CDR3 DNA is TGTGCCAGCAGCTCGACTAGCGGAGTCTACAATGAGCAGTTCTTC. This sequence encodes CASSSTSGVYNEQFF.